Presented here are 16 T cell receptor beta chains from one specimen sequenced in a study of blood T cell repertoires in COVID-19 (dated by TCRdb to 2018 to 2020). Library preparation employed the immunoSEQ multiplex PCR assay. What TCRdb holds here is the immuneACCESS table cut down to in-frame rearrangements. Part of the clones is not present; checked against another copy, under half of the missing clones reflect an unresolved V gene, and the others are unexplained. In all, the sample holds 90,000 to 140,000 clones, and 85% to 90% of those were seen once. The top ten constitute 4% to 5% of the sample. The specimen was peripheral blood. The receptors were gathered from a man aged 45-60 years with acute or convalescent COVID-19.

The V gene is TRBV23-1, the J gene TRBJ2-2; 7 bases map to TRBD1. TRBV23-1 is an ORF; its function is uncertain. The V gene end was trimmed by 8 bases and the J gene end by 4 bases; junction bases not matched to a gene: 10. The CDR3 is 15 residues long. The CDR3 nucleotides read TGCGCCAGCGCCGCTTCGGACAGGAGCACCGGGGAGCTGTTTTTT. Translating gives CASAASDRSTGELFF.

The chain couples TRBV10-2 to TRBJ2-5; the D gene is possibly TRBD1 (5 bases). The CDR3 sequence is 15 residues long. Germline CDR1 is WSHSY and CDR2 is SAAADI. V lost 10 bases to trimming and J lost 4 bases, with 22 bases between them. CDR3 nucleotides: TGCGCCACCCTTGACACTTTGGGGCCCGGAGAGACCCAGTACTTC. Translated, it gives CATLDTLGPGETQYF.

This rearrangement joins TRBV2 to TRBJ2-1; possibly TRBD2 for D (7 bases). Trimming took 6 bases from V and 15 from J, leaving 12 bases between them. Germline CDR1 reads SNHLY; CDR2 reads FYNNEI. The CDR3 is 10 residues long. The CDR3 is CASRGGVRFF. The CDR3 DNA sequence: TGTGCCAGCAGAGGGGGGGTTAGGTTCTTC. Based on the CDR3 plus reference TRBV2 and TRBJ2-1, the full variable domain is EPEVTQTPSHQVTQMGQEVILRCVPISNHLYFYWYRQILGQKVEFLVSFYNNEISEKSEIFDDQFSVERPDGSNFTLKIRSTKLEDSAMYFCASRGGVRFFGPGTRLTVL.

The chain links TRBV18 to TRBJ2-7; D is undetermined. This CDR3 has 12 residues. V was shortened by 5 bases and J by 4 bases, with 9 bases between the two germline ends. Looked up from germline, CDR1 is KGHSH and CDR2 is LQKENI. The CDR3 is CASSSTLYEQYF. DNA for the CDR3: TGTGCCAGCTCATCGACACTTTACGAGCAGTACTTC.

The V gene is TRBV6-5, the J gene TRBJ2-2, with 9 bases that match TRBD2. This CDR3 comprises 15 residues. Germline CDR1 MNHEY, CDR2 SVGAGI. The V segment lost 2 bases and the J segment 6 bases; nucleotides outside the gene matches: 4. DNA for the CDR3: TGTGCCAGCAGTTACCCCGGACTAGCGTCCGGGGAGCTGTTTTTT. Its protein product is CASSYPGLASGELFF.

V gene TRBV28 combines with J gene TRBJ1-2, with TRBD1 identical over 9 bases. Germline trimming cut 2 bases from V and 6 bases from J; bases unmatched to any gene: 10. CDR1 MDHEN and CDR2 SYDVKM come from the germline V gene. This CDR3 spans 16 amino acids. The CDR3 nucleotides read TGTGCCAGCAGTTTAGGCATCGGGACAGGGTCTCATGGCTACACCTTC. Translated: CASSLGIGTGSHGYTF.

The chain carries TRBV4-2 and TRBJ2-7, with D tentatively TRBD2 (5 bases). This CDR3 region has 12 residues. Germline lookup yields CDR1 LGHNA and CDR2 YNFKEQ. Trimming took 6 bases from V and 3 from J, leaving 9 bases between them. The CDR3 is CASRGDDYEQYF. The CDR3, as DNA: TGTGCCAGCAGGGGAGACGACTACGAGCAGTACTTC.

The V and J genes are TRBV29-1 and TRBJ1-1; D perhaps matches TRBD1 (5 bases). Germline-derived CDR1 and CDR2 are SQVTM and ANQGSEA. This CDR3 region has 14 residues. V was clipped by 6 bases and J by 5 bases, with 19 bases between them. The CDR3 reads CSVVGMGGETEAFF. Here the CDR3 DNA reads TGCAGCGTCGTGGGGATGGGGGGTGAGACTGAAGCTTTCTTT.

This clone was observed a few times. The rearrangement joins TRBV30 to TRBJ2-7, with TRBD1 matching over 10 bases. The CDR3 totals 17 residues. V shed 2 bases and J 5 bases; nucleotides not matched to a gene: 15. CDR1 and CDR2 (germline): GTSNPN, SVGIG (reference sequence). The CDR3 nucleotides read TGTGCCTGGAGTCCACGGGTCGCTGGGACAGGGGTGGACGAGCAGTACTTC. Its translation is CAWSPRVAGTGVDEQYF.

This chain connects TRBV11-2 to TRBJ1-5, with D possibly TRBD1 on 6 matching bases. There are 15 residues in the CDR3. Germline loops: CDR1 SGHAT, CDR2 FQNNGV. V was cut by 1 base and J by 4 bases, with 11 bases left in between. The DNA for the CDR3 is TGTGCCAGCAGCTTAGGCTGGACAGATAATCAGCCCCAGCATTTT. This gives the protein CASSLGWTDNQPQHF.

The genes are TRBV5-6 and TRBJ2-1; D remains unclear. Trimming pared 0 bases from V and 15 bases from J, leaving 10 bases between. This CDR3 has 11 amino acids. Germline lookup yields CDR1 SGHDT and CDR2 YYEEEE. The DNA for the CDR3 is TGTGCCAGCAGCTTGGGGCTGAAACGGTTCTTC. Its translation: CASSLGLKRFF.

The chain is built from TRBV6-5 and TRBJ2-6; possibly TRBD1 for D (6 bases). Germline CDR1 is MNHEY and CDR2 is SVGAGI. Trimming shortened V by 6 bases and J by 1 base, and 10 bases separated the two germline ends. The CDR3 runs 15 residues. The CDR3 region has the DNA TGTGCCAGCAGGAGGGGACATTCTGGGGCCAACGTCCTGACTTTC. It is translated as CASRRGHSGANVLTF.

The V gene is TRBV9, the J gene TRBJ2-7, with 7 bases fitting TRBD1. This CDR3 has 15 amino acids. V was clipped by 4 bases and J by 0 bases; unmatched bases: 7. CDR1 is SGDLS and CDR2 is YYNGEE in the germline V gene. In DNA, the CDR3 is TGTGCCAGCAGCTTGGGACAGCCCAACTCCTACGAGCAGTACTTC. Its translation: CASSLGQPNSYEQYF.

The chain's CDR3 is CASSSSGPGGYGYTF. CDR3 sequence (DNA): TGTGCCAGCAGCTCCTCGGGACCGGGAGGGTATGGCTACACCTTC. This chain joins TRBV5-5 and TRBJ1-2, with a tentative D call TRBD1 (5 bases). V was cut by 3 bases and J by 5 bases, with 17 bases left in between. This CDR3 is built from 15 residues. Germline CDR1 SGHKS, CDR2 YYEKEE (reference sequence).

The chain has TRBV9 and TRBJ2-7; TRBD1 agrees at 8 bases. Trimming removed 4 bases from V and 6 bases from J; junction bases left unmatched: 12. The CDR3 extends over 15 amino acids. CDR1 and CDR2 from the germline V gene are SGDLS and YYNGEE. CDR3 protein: CASSPGTGHGPEQYF. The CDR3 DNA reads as TGTGCCAGCAGCCCTGGGACAGGACACGGCCCCGAGCAGTACTTC.

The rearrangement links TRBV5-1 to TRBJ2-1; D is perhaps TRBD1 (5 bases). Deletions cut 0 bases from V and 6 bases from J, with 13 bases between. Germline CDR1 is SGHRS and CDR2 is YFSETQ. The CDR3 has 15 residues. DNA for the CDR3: TGCGCCAGCAGCTTGGGCAGGGATGTCAGCAATGAGCAGTTCTTC. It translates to CASSLGRDVSNEQFF.